This T cell receptor (beta chain) emerged from a study of blood T cell repertoires in COVID-19. Sequencing used immunoSEQ multiplex PCR; TCRdb keeps in-frame clones, though not all of them. The sample contains roughly 42,000 clones, about 92% of which appear only once. Seattle patients were enrolled while actively infected and followed longitudinally. J gave up 6 bases and V 4 bases, and 11 bases lay outside the gene matches. Germline-derived CDR1 and CDR2 are SQVTM and ANQGSEA. This CDR3 is built from 16 residues. The sequenced material came from peripheral blood. The TCR originated in a man aged 45-60 years with COVID-19, enrolled during active disease. This sequence joins TRBV29-1 and TRBJ2-1; TRBD2 matches at 11 bases. The CDR3 loop is CSVAPQLAGVSNEQFF. CDR3 DNA: TGCAGCGTTGCCCCGCAACTAGCGGGAGTTTCCAATGAGCAGTTCTTC.